The text below deals with one TCR beta chain. These data are taken from a study of shared clonotypes between healthy human individuals. Without sorting, samples used about 90 million PBMCs for genomic DNA. Scientists sequenced DNA from unsorted PBMC on ten immunoSEQ deep assay plates. Clones were sequenced by immunoSEQ multiplex PCR, and TCRdb holds only the in-frame ones, with some missing. The table has 550,000 to 600,000 clones, around three quarters seen once. Germline assignment: CDR1 SGHVS and CDR2 FNYEAQ. This CDR3 has 16 residues. Unmatched junction bases numbered 5, after V lost 1 base and J lost 2 bases.

The sequencing input was PBMCs. The V and J genes are TRBV7-6 and TRBJ2-1; 7 bases are shared with TRBD1. This TCR was recovered from a woman in her thirties or forties in good health. Some clones in this sample may be carry-over from other donors' samples. In DNA, the CDR3 is TGTGCCAGCAGCTTAGTGGGGCAGGGGGCCTACAATGAGCAGTTCTTC. Protein product: CASSLVGQGAYNEQFF.